A selection of T cell receptor beta chains follows, all from one sample in a study of blood T cell repertoires in COVID-19. TCRdb keeps only in-frame clones here, not all; method: immunoSEQ multiplex PCR. The table shows 200,000 to 300,000 clones, with roughly 84% occurring only once. What was sequenced was peripheral blood. These TCRs come from a man between 60 and 75 years old with acute or convalescent COVID-19. Both conserved end residues are part of each CDR3. The order of the fields is J gene, V gene, CDR3 protein.

J gene: TRBJ1-5; V gene: TRBV5-5; CDR3 protein: CASSWTYRTGDYQPQHF
J gene: TRBJ1-5; V gene: TRBV19; CDR3 protein: CASSMAGGRNQPQHF
J gene: TRBJ1-1; V gene: TRBV4-3; CDR3 protein: CASSHTGTGNTEAFF
J gene: TRBJ1-3; V gene: TRBV2; CDR3 protein: CASGSFFSGNTIYF
J gene: TRBJ2-2; V gene: TRBV7-2; CDR3 protein: CASSLPGLAGAAGELFF
J gene: TRBJ1-3; V gene: TRBV4-3; CDR3 protein: CASSQFGTGPGNTIYF
J gene: TRBJ1-4; V gene: TRBV4-2; CDR3 protein: CASSRVDRLTNEKLFF
J gene: TRBJ2-1; V gene: TRBV7-3; CDR3 protein: CASSSNPSGTYNEQFF
J gene: TRBJ2-2; V gene: TRBV24-1; CDR3 protein: CATSDWGTGNTGELFF
J gene: TRBJ1-3; V gene: TRBV7-2; CDR3 protein: CASSPQTGTGNTIYF
J gene: TRBJ2-1; V gene: TRBV2; CDR3 protein: CASRLPGLGPQFF
J gene: TRBJ2-3; V gene: TRBV7-3; CDR3 protein: CASSKDRTTDTQYF
J gene: TRBJ1-1; V gene: TRBV20-1; CDR3 protein: CSASSQGNTEAFF
J gene: TRBJ2-1; V gene: TRBV4-2; CDR3 protein: CASSGSGQGYNEQFF
J gene: TRBJ2-2; V gene: TRBV5-1; CDR3 protein: CASSPPRLAGGAGELFF
J gene: TRBJ1-5; V gene: TRBV27; CDR3 protein: CASSPQGASNQPQHF
J gene: TRBJ1-1; V gene: TRBV5-1; CDR3 protein: CASSPVAYTEAFF
J gene: TRBJ2-2; V gene: TRBV19; CDR3 protein: CASSILGTGALSRELFF
J gene: TRBJ2-7; V gene: TRBV5-4; CDR3 protein: CASSFWLAGEGEQYF
J gene: TRBJ2-3; V gene: TRBV4-3; CDR3 protein: CASSRASGSTDTQYF
J gene: TRBJ2-7; V gene: TRBV21-1; CDR3 protein: CASSSPTSGAYEQYF
J gene: TRBJ2-3; V gene: TRBV7-3; CDR3 protein: CASSLTLAGGDTQYF
J gene: TRBJ1-4; V gene: TRBV15; CDR3 protein: CATSREYGTGGINEKLFF
J gene: TRBJ2-5; V gene: TRBV10-3; CDR3 protein: CAISDQEETQYF
J gene: TRBJ1-4; V gene: TRBV7-2; CDR3 protein: CASSTRQPSRDEKLFF
J gene: TRBJ2-3; V gene: TRBV19; CDR3 protein: CASSMGHTQYF
J gene: TRBJ2-2; V gene: TRBV7-2; CDR3 protein: CASSSPSGRNTGELFF
J gene: TRBJ2-1; V gene: TRBV6-5; CDR3 protein: CASSYSAGVYNEQFF
J gene: TRBJ1-1; V gene: TRBV28; CDR3 protein: CASSPRTGGNTEAFF
J gene: TRBJ2-1; V gene: TRBV6-7; CDR3 protein: CASSYSRPAGGPYEQFF
J gene: TRBJ2-4; V gene: TRBV10-3; CDR3 protein: CAISESLGGTVKNIQYF
J gene: TRBJ2-3; V gene: TRBV5-1; CDR3 protein: CASREGGSTDTQYF
J gene: TRBJ2-7; V gene: TRBV3-1/TRBV3-2; CDR3 protein: CASSPQPGVGEQYF
J gene: TRBJ2-7; V gene: TRBV6-6; CDR3 protein: CASSYSEALYEQYF
J gene: TRBJ2-7; V gene: TRBV7-9; CDR3 protein: CASRSTGAPYEQYF
J gene: TRBJ1-3; V gene: TRBV7-3; CDR3 protein: CASSQRDRVSTGNTIYF
J gene: TRBJ1-1; V gene: TRBV6-5; CDR3 protein: CASSSQGEDTEAFF
J gene: TRBJ2-7; V gene: TRBV6-5; CDR3 protein: CASRSGQGAPEQYF
J gene: TRBJ1-2; V gene: TRBV12-3/TRBV12-4; CDR3 protein: CASTTPANYGYTF
J gene: TRBJ2-1; V gene: TRBV5-1; CDR3 protein: CASSPRLAGDYNEQFF
J gene: TRBJ2-1; V gene: TRBV6-6; CDR3 protein: CAIQKGGTGPYNEQFF
J gene: TRBJ1-2; V gene: TRBV6-5; CDR3 protein: CASSLANYGYTF
J gene: TRBJ2-1; V gene: TRBV12-5; CDR3 protein: CATHRAERGGWDEQFF
J gene: TRBJ2-7; V gene: TRBV20-1; CDR3 protein: CSASKLVSYEQYF
J gene: TRBJ2-1; V gene: TRBV27; CDR3 protein: CASSPKKEGQVTYNEQFF